Here is one TCR beta chain with its context. This clone's antigen is unknown. No base quality values were provided; no much bigger clone lies one nucleotide off. Participants in the prospective study were aged about 18 to 90 years, lived in some 24 United States geographic areas, and enrolled through a virtual design. Cohort assignment in the prospective study relied on participant-reported clinical history from a screening survey and a study questionnaire. Mobile phlebotomists in the prospective study collected whole blood, serum and a nasopharyngeal or oropharyngeal swab from every participant. Prospective study participants could optionally give additional blood draws and questionnaires over a roughly 2-month period. Before DNA extraction, blood samples from the prospective study were shipped at room temperature or frozen. TCRbeta CDR3 regions were amplified from genomic DNA using the immunoSEQ Assay, a bias-controlled multiplex PCR. The paper's processing steps were these. Nucleated cell counts per sample were estimated from amplification of reference gene primers within the assay. To quantify the absolute abundance of each unique TCRbeta CDR3 rearrangement, sequence reads were collapsed and filtered. For each sample, productive Simpson clonality was calculated by taking the square root of Simpson's diversity index across productive rearrangements. The table comes from immuneACCESS by way of TCRdb, which keeps in-frame sequences with V and J called. Part of the clones is missing from these tables; in studies checked, under half for an unresolved V gene and the rest for unknown reasons. The V and J calls and the clone size are those of that table, but D and trimming were determined from the DNA. The sample table contains roughly 220,000 clones; only one count was recorded for about four fifths of them. The biggest ten clones account for roughly 1.3% of the sample.

The sample is drawn from a study of blood T cell repertoires in COVID-19 (TCRdb year 2020). Describing the broader study: Collaborator samples came from the United States, Italy and Spain and covered acute and convalescent phases of COVID-19. The prospective study material was composed of cDNA or gDNA derived from T cells, B-cell-depleted T cells, or PBMCs. Subjects who had been exposed to COVID-19, were actively infected with it, or had recovered from it provided the deeply sampled blood TCRbeta repertoires that made up the dataset. A freely available public database, intended as a resource for researchers studying the immune response to SARS-CoV-2, is where the repertoires were released. Samples came from the ongoing ImmuneRACE study (first 160 participants) plus 1,254 subjects from 6 global collaborators. Sample metadata almost always included a de-identified subject ID, COVID-19 status, age in years and sex. Where available, HLA class I and class II types were obtained from metadata supplied by the sample provider rather than from assay-based typing. What the study reported, not specific to this receptor: The quantity of clinical and demographic metadata differed by source and by participant and was supplied without curation.

The cysteine opens and the phenylalanine closes a CDR3 of 15 amino acids. Only the CDR3 region is kept as DNA, spanning 45 bases read in frame from base 1. CDR1 and CDR2 are read off the germline V gene (reference sequence) as LNHDA and SQIVND. V is clipped by 8 bases and J by 6 bases, and the sequence between their germline boundaries is 23 bases long. The receptor's source is a middle-aged woman with acute COVID-19. The chain employs TRBV19 and TRBJ2-7, and the D gene may be TRBD1, 8 bases matching. Sequencing was done on a sample of PBMCs or T cells enriched from blood (not recorded which). The encoded CDR3 is CASGTSQGGISEQYF. The DNA sequence is TGTGCCAGTGGGACTTCACAGGGGGGGATTAGCGAGCAGTACTTC.